The 25 T cell receptor beta chains listed next were all sequenced from one sample in a study of beta chain features in type 1 diabetes. What was sequenced were expressed TCRB transcripts, since all of the isolated RNA had been reverse transcribed. TCRdb keeps only in-frame clones here, not all; method: immunoSEQ multiplex PCR. The table lists about 930,000 clones, 17% of them singletons. The sample taken for sequencing was naive CD4+ T cells from blood. The receptor source for this set is a woman between 18 and 30 years old in good health.

This clone showed up just a few times. This sample includes further DNA sequences coding for the same CDR3. The rearrangement links TRBV27 to TRBJ2-1; D perhaps matches TRBD1 (5 bases). Germline values: CDR1 MNHEY, CDR2 SMNVEV (reference sequence). Trimming took off 2 bases at V and 6 bases at J, with 14 bases between the two ends. CDR3 length: 15 residues. The CDR3 nucleotides are TGTGCCAGCAGTTTAAGGACACCCCGTTTCAATGAGCAGTTCTTC. It codes for CASSLRTPRFNEQFF.

This clone has a handful of counts. This chain connects TRBV27 to TRBJ2-7; no clear D gene. CDR1 and CDR2 (germline): MNHEY, SMNVEV (reference sequence). The length of the CDR3 is 15 residues. The ends were cut back, 0 bases at V and 4 bases at J, with 13 bases in the middle. CDR3 DNA sequence: TGTGCCAGCAGTTTATCGAGAAGGTCTGGGTACGAGCAGTACTTC. It is translated as CASSLSRRSGYEQYF.

V gene TRBV14 combines with J gene TRBJ2-7, with 8 bases lining up with TRBD2. The CDR3 consists of 14 residues. The trim removed 4 bases at V and 6 bases at J, leaving 8 bases unmatched. Germline assignment: CDR1 SGHDN and CDR2 FVKESK. CDR3 in amino acids: CASSLNSGLVEQYF. CDR3 DNA: TGTGCCAGCAGCCTTAATTCGGGACTAGTCGAGCAGTACTTC.

As DNA, the CDR3 is TGTGCCAGCAGCTTAAGAACAGGTCTGGGAAACATTCAGTACTTC. The encoded protein is CASSLRTGLGNIQYF. This rearrangement joins TRBV7-9 to TRBJ2-4, with D tentatively TRBD1 (5 bases). CDR1 and CDR2 from the germline V gene are SEHNR and FQNEAQ (reference sequence). Deletions cut 2 bases from V and 6 bases from J, with 14 bases between. This CDR3 spans 15 amino acids. Combining the CDR3 with reference TRBV7-9 and TRBJ2-4 gives the whole variable domain DTGVSQNPRHKITKRGQNVTFRCDPISEHNRLYWYRQTLGQGPEFLTYFQNEAQLEKSRLLSDRFSAERPKGSFSTLEIQRTEQGDSAMYLCASSLRTGLGNIQYFGAGTRLSVL.

The chain links TRBV5-1 to TRBJ2-1, with 9 bases matching TRBD1. V shed 7 bases, J shed 3 bases, and the junction held 8 bases outside the gene matches. The CDR3 sequence is 15 residues long. The germline gives CDR1 SGHRS, CDR2 YFSETQ. In nucleotides, the CDR3 is TGCGCCAGCGGGCCGGGACAGGGTGACTACAATGAGCAGTTCTTC. This codes for CASGPGQGDYNEQFF.

This clone was seen only a few times. The chain combines TRBV6-5 with TRBJ2-7; D may correspond to TRBD1 or TRBD2 (6 bases each). Per the germline V gene, CDR1 is MNHEY and CDR2 is SVGAGI. Between the trimmed V and J ends, which lost 5 bases and 5 bases, there was a span of 16 bases. The CDR3 has 14 amino acids. The CDR3 bases are TGTGCCAGCAGTAGGACAGTTGGGAGGAACGAGCAGTACTTC. As protein: CASSRTVGRNEQYF.

This clone has only a few counts. The rearrangement uses TRBV7-9 and TRBJ2-1, with a possible D match to TRBD2 (6 bases). There are 13 residues in the CDR3. In germline, CDR1 is SEHNR, CDR2 FQNEAQ (reference sequence). The V and J ends lost 4 bases and 9 bases respectively, with 13 bases between them. For the CDR3, the DNA is TGTGCCAGCAGCTGGTCTAGCGTAGGTGAGCAGTTCTTC. Encoded protein: CASSWSSVGEQFF.

This rearrangement joins TRBV12-5 to TRBJ2-3; 15 bases match TRBD2. V lost 7 bases and J lost 2; bases outside the gene matches: 13. This CDR3 has 19 residues. Germline V gene lookup returns CDR1 LGHNT and CDR2 FRNRAP. This chain's CDR3 is CASAVASGTSGRNTDTQYF. The CDR3 DNA follows: TGTGCTAGTGCCGTAGCCTCCGGGACTAGCGGGAGGAACACAGATACGCAGTATTTT. Full variable domain (missing parts from reference TRBV12-5 and TRBJ2-3): DARVTQTPRHKVTEMGQEVTMRCQPILGHNTVFWYRQTMMQGLELLAYFRNRAPLDDSGMPKDRFSAEMPDATLATLKIQPSEPRDSAVYFCASAVASGTSGRNTDTQYFGPGTRLTVL.

This clone has a handful of counts. This chain uses TRBV27 with TRBJ2-7, with 8 bases identical to TRBD2. This CDR3 contains 18 residues. The V gene end was trimmed by 3 bases and the J gene end by 2 bases; junction bases not matched to a gene: 15. Germline V lookup: CDR1 MNHEY, CDR2 SMNVEV (reference sequence). The chain's CDR3 is CASSLVGPGLVRAYEQYF. The CDR3 nucleotides read TGTGCCAGCAGTTTGGTGGGGCCGGGACTAGTCCGTGCCTACGAGCAGTACTTC.

This clone showed up just a few times. Here the CDR3 omits its conserved ending phenylalanine or tryptophan, so a read error is the likely source. The DNA is omitted, as the CDR3 cannot be located on it reliably, and the CDR3 follows TCRdb's listing. This rearrangement joins TRBV20-1 to TRBJ2-4; the table's D call of TRBD1 was not tested on the DNA. Per the germline V gene, CDR1 is DFQATT and CDR2 is SNEGSKA (reference sequence). Termini included, the CDR3 measures 10 amino acids. CDR3 residues: CSAGTVPQGV.

This chain connects TRBV28 to TRBJ1-2; no clear D. This CDR3 is 13 amino acids long. V gave up 7 bases and J gave up 2 bases, with 11 bases separating them. CDR1 is MDHEN and CDR2 is SYDVKM in the germline V gene. The CDR3 coding sequence is TGTGCCAGCAACCTACAGACGAACTATGGCTACACCTTC. Encoded protein: CASNLQTNYGYTF.

The genes are TRBV7-6 and TRBJ2-5; tentatively, D is TRBD1 (6 bases). Germline loops: CDR1 SGHVS, CDR2 FNYEAQ. The V end lost 4 bases, the J end lost 0 bases, and 9 bases lay between the germline ends. CDR3 length: 14 residues. For the CDR3, the DNA is TGTGCCAGCAGCTCGACAGGTTACCAAGAGACCCAGTACTTC. This codes for CASSSTGYQETQYF. The whole variable domain, filled in from reference TRBV7-6 and TRBJ2-5, reads GAGVSQSPRYKVTKRGQDVALRCDPISGHVSLYWYRQALGQGPEFLTYFNYEAQQDKSGLPNDRFSAERPEGSISTLTIQRTEQRDSAMYRCASSSTGYQETQYFGPGTRLLVL.

This clone occurred a few times. The rearrangement links TRBV27 to TRBJ1-5; 7 bases are a match to TRBD1. Germline V gene lookup returns CDR1 MNHEY and CDR2 SMNVEV (reference sequence). The CDR3 spans 16 residues. V shed 1 base and J 1 base; nucleotides not matched to a gene: 4. CDR3 sequence: CASSLWGGGSNQPQHF. The CDR3 DNA sequence: TGTGCCAGCAGTTTATGGGGAGGGGGCAGCAATCAGCCCCAGCATTTT.

CDR3 residues: CASSPLRGENYNEQFF. CDR3 nucleotide sequence: TGTGCCAGCAGCCCATTGCGCGGTGAGAACTACAATGAGCAGTTCTTC. This chain links TRBV11-2 with TRBJ2-1, with unresolved D. Trimming left V 5 bases short and J 3 bases short, with 17 bases between. CDR3 size: 16 residues. Germline CDR1 SGHAT, CDR2 FQNNGV.

This clone was found a few times. The V gene is TRBV21-1, the J gene TRBJ1-2. TRBV21-1 is recorded as a pseudogene. This CDR3 spans 15 amino acids. DNA for the CDR3: TGTGCCAGCAGCAAAACGGGCGGGAAGGACTATGGCTACACCTTC. This codes for CASSKTGGKDYGYTF.

This clone was picked up a small number of times. The chain joins TRBV10-3 to TRBJ2-7; D perhaps matches TRBD1 (6 bases). The V end was cut by 3 bases, the J end by 5 bases, with 11 bases between. Germline V gives CDR1 ENHRY, CDR2 SYGVKD. The CDR3 length is 13 residues. CDR3 sequence reads: CAISDGRGDEQYF. The CDR3 DNA sequence: TGTGCCATCAGTGACGGCAGGGGCGACGAGCAGTACTTC.

This clone was counted a few times. V gene TRBV5-6 combines with J gene TRBJ2-1, with a weak D call TRBD1 (5 bases). Trimming removed 6 bases from V and 9 bases from J, with 16 bases in between. Germline V gene sequence: CDR1 SGHDT, CDR2 YYEEEE. This CDR3 comprises 13 residues. DNA of the CDR3: TGTGCCAGCACCTTTCTGAGGCAGGGTGAGCAGTTCTTC. Amino acid sequence: CASTFLRQGEQFF.

V is TRBV5-6 and J is TRBJ2-5; TRBD2 matches 15 bases. The germline V gene has CDR1 SGHDT and CDR2 YYEEEE. The junction had 5 bases not matched to a gene; V was cut back by 4 bases and J by 4 bases. This CDR3 comprises 16 residues. In DNA form, the CDR3 reads TGTGCCAGCAGCCACAGGACTAGCGGGAGGGGAGAGACCCAGTACTTC. Protein product: CASSHRTSGRGETQYF.

This rearrangement joins TRBV6-5 to TRBJ1-1, with TRBD1 identical over 7 bases. Germline V gene data show CDR1 as MNHEY and CDR2 as SVGAGI. This CDR3 is 14 amino acids long. V lost 6 bases, J lost 3 bases, and 7 bases stayed unmatched. Here the CDR3 DNA reads TGTGCCAGCAGGAGACAGGGTCCGGACACTGAAGCTTTCTTT. This gives the protein CASRRQGPDTEAFF.

The gene calls are TRBV5-4 and TRBJ2-1; 7 bases agree with TRBD1. The CDR3 totals 15 residues. After removal of 0 bases from V and 7 bases from J, the junction contained 7 bases not matched to a gene. Germline V gene data show CDR1 as SGHNT and CDR2 as YYREEE (reference sequence). For the CDR3, the DNA is TGTGCCAGCAGCTTGGGAGGGGGCATGCGGAATGAGCAGTTCTTC. Protein sequence: CASSLGGGMRNEQFF.

This clone occurred a few times. The rearrangement uses TRBV13 and TRBJ2-2, with TRBD1 as a possible D gene (5 bases). Germline values: CDR1 PRHDT, CDR2 FYEKMQ (reference sequence). The CDR3 is 18 residues long. V lost 1 base and J lost 0, with 15 bases in between. The DNA of the CDR3 is TGTGCCAGCAGCTTAGTATTTGAGGACATCGCGAACACCGGGGAGCTGTTTTTT. It codes for CASSLVFEDIANTGELFF.

V is TRBV7-9 and J is TRBJ2-1; D remains unclear. Germline values: CDR1 SEHNR, CDR2 FQNEAQ (reference sequence). This CDR3 region has 13 residues. Trimming left V 3 bases short and J 5 bases short, with 8 bases between. CDR3 sequence (DNA): TGTGCCAGCAGCTTGGGCCAACACAATGAGCAGTTCTTC. Its protein is CASSLGQHNEQFF.

The chain has TRBV4-3 and TRBJ2-4; unclear D gene. This CDR3 contains 17 residues. The germline V and J ends were trimmed by 0 bases and 1 base, with 13 bases remaining between them. Germline V gene sequence: CDR1 LGHNA, CDR2 YSLEER. CDR3 sequence: CASSQEAKPRAKNIQYF. The CDR3 bases are TGCGCCAGCAGCCAAGAAGCCAAACCGAGGGCCAAAAACATTCAGTACTTC.

The rearrangement links TRBV6-6 to TRBJ1-4; D unclear. Germline lookup yields CDR1 MNHNY and CDR2 SVGAGI (reference sequence). The CDR3 covers 15 residues. V dropped 6 bases and J dropped 4 bases, with 15 bases sitting between them. The CDR3 DNA sequence: TGTGCCAGCAGCCCCCCAGCGGCGGGTAATGAAAAACTGTTTTTT. Its protein is CASSPPAAGNEKLFF.

In this sample, this clone turned up a few times. Other nucleotide sequences in the sample specify the same CDR3. The chain is built from TRBV7-9 and TRBJ2-7; unclear D gene. Germline CDR1 is SEHNR and CDR2 is FQNEAQ (reference sequence). Trimming removed 4 bases at V and 4 bases at J, with 5 bases between. The CDR3 covers 11 residues. The CDR3 spells CASSSLYEQYF. The CDR3 coding sequence is TGTGCCAGCAGCTCCCTATACGAGCAGTACTTC.